This TCR beta chain was sequenced during a study of T cell repertoires in cytomegalovirus infection. Across the study: Public TCR beta signatures were indicative of both CMV infection and a matching HLA type.

Each CDR3 protein is one row after TCRdb ran MiXCR on the reads. The profile shows some 800,000 distinct CDR3 sequences, less than 35% of them singletons. Remarks on this clonotype: Its antigen is unidentified.

The CDR3 has 13 amino acids. V lost 2 bases and J lost 5, with 8 bases in between. Germline V gene data show CDR1 as SGHTA and CDR2 as FQGTGA. V and J are TRBV7-3 and TRBJ2-3; maybe TRBD1 (6 bases). The sample was cultured CD8+ T cells from PBMCs, taken from culture after CMV antigen stimulation. This TCR came from a human donor in good health (CMV status not recorded). Some clones in this sample may be carry-over from other donors' samples. CDR3 nucleotide sequence: TGTGCCAGCAGCTTACCAGGGGAAGATACGCAGTATTTT. Protein product: CASSLPGEDTQYF. The whole variable domain, remainder taken from reference TRBV7-3 and TRBJ2-3, is GAGVSQTPSNKVTEKGKYVELRCDPISGHTALYWYRQSLGQGPEFLIYFQGTGAADDSGLPNDRFFAVRPEGSVSTLKIQRTERGDSAVYLCASSLPGEDTQYFGPGTRLTVL.